This T cell receptor (beta chain) was sequenced in a study of identical twins. To note about this clonotype: Its antigen is currently unknown.

This CDR3 region has 16 residues. Germline CDR1 and CDR2: DFQATT and SNEGSKA (reference sequence). The trim removed 6 bases at V and 7 bases at J, leaving 17 bases unmatched. MiXCR was run by TCRdb on the 5' RACE reads, yielding one entry per CDR3 protein. Of about 1.7 million distinct CDR3 sequences detected, 25% to 35% appear once; the ten largest clones hold less than 0.35%. Healthy Caucasian individuals made up all the donors. Regarding the study as a whole: Twin sharing of out-of-frame TCR alpha was underestimated by models in monozygotic pairs. With abundant cord blood beta clonotypes, insertions were fewer; memory repertoires showed no such pattern. Where out-of-frame alpha sequences were twin-shared, they showed excess low generation probability.

The chain recombines TRBV20-1 with TRBJ1-5, with 8 bases lining up with TRBD1. The specimen sequenced was cord blood. The TCR sequence derives from a newborn girl in good health. CDR3: CSALEAGTGGRQPQHF. The CDR3 coding sequence is TGCAGTGCCTTGGAAGCCGGGACAGGAGGCCGACAGCCCCAGCATTTT.